These T cell receptor beta chains were read from a single sample in a study of blood T cells in healthy people across ages. Using its own MiXCR run on the 5' RACE reads, TCRdb lists one record per CDR3 protein. Of some 760,000 distinct CDR3 sequences in the sample, more than 20% were seen once. In addition, the sample was reused for a study of T cells of mothers and their children.

The sample consisted of blood. These receptors were taken from a boy aged 10-17 years in good health. Each CDR3 is given with its conserved first and last residue. Fields, in order: J gene, V gene, clone size, CDR3 length, D gene, CDR3 DNA, CDR3 protein. The D gene is left open where the match is weak. A row's size may be missing; if present it is once, few, many or a size class.

TRBJ1-5 | TRBV4-1 | NA | 15 | NA | TGCGCCAGCAGCCAAGAACAGGCCGGAGGTCAGCCCCAGCATTTT | CASSQEQAGGQPQHF
TRBJ2-3 | TRBV2 | NA | 15 | NA | TGTGCCGGGGCTCGGGGTGTCCAGCACACAGATACGCAGTATTTT | CAGARGVQHTDTQYF
TRBJ1-4 | TRBV19 | NA | 13 | TRBD1 | TGTGCCGCAGAGGACAGGGCGAATGAAAAACTGTTTTTT | CAAEDRANEKLFF
TRBJ1-2 | TRBV3-1 | NA | 16 | NA | TGTGCCAGCAGCCAAGAACCCTATCAGGGAGGCTATGGCTACACCTTC | CASSQEPYQGGYGYTF
TRBJ2-1 | TRBV29-1 | NA | 11 | NA | TGCAGCTGTGGACGGTACAATGAGCAGTTCTTC | CSCGRYNEQFF
TRBJ2-1 | TRBV7-2 | once | 14 | NA | TGTGCCAGCAGCTTAGAGGGCAGCATGAATGAGCAGTTCTTC | CASSLEGSMNEQFF
TRBJ1-3 | TRBV28 | NA | 14 | NA | TGTGCCAGCAGCTCAAAACTCTCTGGAAACACCATATATTTT | CASSSKLSGNTIYF
TRBJ2-1 | TRBV29-1 | few | 16 | NA | TGCAGCGTTGAAGATCTTCGGGATTCGGCCTACAATGAGCAGTTCTTC | CSVEDLRDSAYNEQFF
TRBJ2-1 | TRBV9 | few | 15 | TRBD2 | TGTGCCAGCAGCGCACTAGGACTAGCGCACAATGAGCAGTTCTTC | CASSALGLAHNEQFF
TRBJ2-1 | TRBV7-3 | few | 16 | TRBD2 | TGTGCCAGCAGCTTAACTCGGCGGGAGAAAGGCAATGAGCAGTTCTTC | CASSLTRREKGNEQFF
TRBJ2-6 | TRBV3-1 | NA | 14 | NA | TGTGCCAGCAGCCACGGGTCCGGGGCCAACGTCCTGACTTTC | CASSHGSGANVLTF
TRBJ2-7 | TRBV4-3 | many | 14 | TRBD1 | TGCGCCAGCAGCCTAGGACAGGGTCGGTACGAGCAGTACTTC | CASSLGQGRYEQYF
TRBJ2-7 | TRBV29-1 | NA | 13 | NA | TGCAGCGTCCTCAGGGGCGTAAGCTACGAGCAGTACTTC | CSVLRGVSYEQYF
TRBJ2-7 | TRBV12-3/TRBV12-4 | NA | 14 | TRBD1 | TGTGCCAGCCGCCAGTGGGGACAGGCCCCCAAGCAGTACTTC | CASRQWGQAPKQYF
TRBJ1-2 | TRBV7-2 | few | 15 | NA | TGTGCCAGCAGCCACGAGGGAGGACTCCGCTATGGCTACACCTTC | CASSHEGGLRYGYTF
TRBJ2-5 | TRBV5-1 | few | 16 | TRBD2 | TGCGCCAGCACCGCCAGACTAGCGGGAGGGTGGGAGACCCAGTACTTC | CASTARLAGGWETQYF
TRBJ2-1 | TRBV18 | few | 15 | NA | TGTGCCAGCTCACCGGACATGGCCGACTACAATGAGCAGTTCTTC | CASSPDMADYNEQFF
TRBJ2-4 | TRBV20-1 | few | 12 | NA | TGCAGTGCTAGGATCCGGGAAAACATTCAGTACTTC | CSARIRENIQYF
TRBJ2-3 | TRBV5-1 | NA | 16 | NA | TGCGCCAGCAGCTTGGCTGGGATGGGGGGCACAGATACGCAGTATTTT | CASSLAGMGGTDTQYF
TRBJ2-7 | TRBV5-1 | NA | 13 | TRBD1 | TGCGCCAGCAGACAAACAGGGGACAACGAGCAGTACTTC | CASRQTGDNEQYF